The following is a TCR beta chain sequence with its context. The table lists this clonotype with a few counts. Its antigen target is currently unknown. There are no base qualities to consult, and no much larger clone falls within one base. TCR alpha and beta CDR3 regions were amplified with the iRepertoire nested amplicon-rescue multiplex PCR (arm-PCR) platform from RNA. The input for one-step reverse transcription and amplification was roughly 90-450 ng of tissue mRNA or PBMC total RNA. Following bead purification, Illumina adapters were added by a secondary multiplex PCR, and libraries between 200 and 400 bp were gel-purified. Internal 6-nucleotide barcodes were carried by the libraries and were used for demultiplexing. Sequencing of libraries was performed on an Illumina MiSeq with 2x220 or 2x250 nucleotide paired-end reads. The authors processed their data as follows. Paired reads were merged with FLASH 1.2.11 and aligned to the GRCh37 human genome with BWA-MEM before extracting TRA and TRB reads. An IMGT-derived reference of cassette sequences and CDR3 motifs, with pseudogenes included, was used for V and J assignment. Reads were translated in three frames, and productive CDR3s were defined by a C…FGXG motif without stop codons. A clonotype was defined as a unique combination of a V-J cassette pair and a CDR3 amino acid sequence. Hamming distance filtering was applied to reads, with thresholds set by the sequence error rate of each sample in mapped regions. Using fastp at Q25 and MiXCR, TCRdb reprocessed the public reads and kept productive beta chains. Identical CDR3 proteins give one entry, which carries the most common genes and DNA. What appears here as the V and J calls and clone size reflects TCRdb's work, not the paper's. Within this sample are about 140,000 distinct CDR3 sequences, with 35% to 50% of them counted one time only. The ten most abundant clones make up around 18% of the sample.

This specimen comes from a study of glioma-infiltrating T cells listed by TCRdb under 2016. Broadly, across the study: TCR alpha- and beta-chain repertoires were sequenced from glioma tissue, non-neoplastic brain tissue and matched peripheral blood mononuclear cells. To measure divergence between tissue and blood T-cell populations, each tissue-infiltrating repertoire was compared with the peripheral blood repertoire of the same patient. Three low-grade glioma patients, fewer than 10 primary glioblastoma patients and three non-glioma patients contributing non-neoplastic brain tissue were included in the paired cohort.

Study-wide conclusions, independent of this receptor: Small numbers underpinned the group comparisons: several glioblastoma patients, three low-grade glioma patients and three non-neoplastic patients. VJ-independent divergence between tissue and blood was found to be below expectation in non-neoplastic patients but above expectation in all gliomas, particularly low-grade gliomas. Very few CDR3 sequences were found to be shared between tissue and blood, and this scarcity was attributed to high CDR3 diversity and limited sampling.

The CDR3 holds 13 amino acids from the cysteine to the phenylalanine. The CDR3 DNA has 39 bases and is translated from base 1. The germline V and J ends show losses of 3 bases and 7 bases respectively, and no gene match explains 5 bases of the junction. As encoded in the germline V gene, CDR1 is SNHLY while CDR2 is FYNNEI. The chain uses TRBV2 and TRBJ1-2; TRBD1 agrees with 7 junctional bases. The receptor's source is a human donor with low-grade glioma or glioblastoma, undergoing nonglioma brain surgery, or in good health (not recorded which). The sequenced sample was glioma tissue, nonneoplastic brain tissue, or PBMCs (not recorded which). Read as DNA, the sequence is TGTGCCAGCAGTGAGGGACAGCCAATTGGCTACACCTTC. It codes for CASSEGQPIGYTF.